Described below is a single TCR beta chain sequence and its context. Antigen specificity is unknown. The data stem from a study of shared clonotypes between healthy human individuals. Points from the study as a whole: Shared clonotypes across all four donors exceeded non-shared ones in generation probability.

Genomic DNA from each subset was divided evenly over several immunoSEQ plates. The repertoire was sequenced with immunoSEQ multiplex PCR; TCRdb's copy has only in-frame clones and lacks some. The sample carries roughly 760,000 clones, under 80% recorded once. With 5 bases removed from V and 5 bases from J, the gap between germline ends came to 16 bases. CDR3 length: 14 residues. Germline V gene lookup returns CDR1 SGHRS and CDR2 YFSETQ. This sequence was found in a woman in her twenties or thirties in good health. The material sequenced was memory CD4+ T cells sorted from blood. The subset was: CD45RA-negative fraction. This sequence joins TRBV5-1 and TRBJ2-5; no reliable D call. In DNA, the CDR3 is TGCGCCAGCAGTTCACCCGAAGGTGCGGAGACCCAGTACTTC. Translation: CASSSPEGAETQYF.